Reported below is one TCR beta chain. Its matching antigen is unknown. The source of the sample is a study of stem cell transplantation in POMP-related autoinflammatory disease. Overall study: Impaired MHC class I-dependent CD8+ differentiation was hypothesized from defective thymoproteasomes. Pre-transplant patients had naive-skewed CD4+ T cells and few CD8+ T cells. Study-wide findings and caveats: Patients with PRAID showed a restricted number of unique TRB V-J gene pairings. Across all analyzed T-cell subsets, patients with PRAID tended toward reduced diversity and increased clonality.

Assay used: immunoSEQ multiplex PCR; TCRdb lists only in-frame clones, some missing. The sample includes approximately 11,000 clones, roughly 86% seen only once; the top ten take under 55%. Looked up from germline, CDR1 is SNHLY and CDR2 is FYNNEI. With V trimmed by 6 bases and J by 6 bases, 16 bases remained unmatched. The CDR3 extends over 18 amino acids. PRAID featured prominent immunodeficiency. The starting material was CD8+ T cells from PBMCs, obtained before stem cell transplantation. V is TRBV2 and J is TRBJ2-2; TRBD1 matches 10 bases. The TCR sequence derives from a human donor with POMP-related autoinflammation and immune dysregulation (PRAID). CDR3 protein: CASSLHRDRGLLPGELFF. The CDR3 region has the DNA TGTGCCAGCAGCCTTCACCGGGACAGGGGTCTCTTGCCCGGGGAGCTGTTTTTT.